The rows below give T cell receptor beta chains drawn from one sample of a study of T cell clones after liver transplantation. TCRdb's copy holds only in-frame clones and misses some; the assay was immunoSEQ multiplex PCR. The table shows some 50,000 clones, with approximately 77% occurring only once. The sample here was CD4+ T cells from blood, taken at the 22-month timepoint. These receptors came from a human patient who received a liver transplant. Some of the T cells may derive from the graft donor. Both conserved end residues are part of each CDR3. The order of the fields is CDR3 length, D gene, clone size, J gene, V gene, CDR3 DNA, CDR3 protein. The D gene is left open where the match is weak. Not all rows give a size; the values are once, few, many and, for expanded clones, a class.

>14|NA|NA|TRBJ1-1|TRBV6-5
TGTGCCAGCAGTCCTGGACAGATGAACACTGAAGCTTTCTTT
CASSPGQMNTEAFF
>16|TRBD2|once|TRBJ2-5|TRBV2
TGTGCCAGCAGACCGACTAGCGGGGGGGCTGGAGAGACCCAGTACTTC
CASRPTSGGAGETQYF
>17|TRBD1|NA|TRBJ1-6|TRBV28
TGTGCCAGCAGCTCCAACCGGGACAGGGATTCTGGGGCACCCCTCCACTTT
CASSSNRDRDSGAPLHF
>16|TRBD1|NA|TRBJ2-1|TRBV6-6
TGTGCCAGCAGTTACTCTGGACAGGCGTCCTACAATGAGCAGTTCTTC
CASSYSGQASYNEQFF
>12|NA|NA|TRBJ2-2|TRBV5-5
TGTGCCAGCAGCCGCCCCACCGGGGAGCTGTTTTTT
CASSRPTGELFF
>14|TRBD1|NA|TRBJ2-3|TRBV9
TGTGCCAGCACGACAGGGGGTGGCCCAGATACGCAGTATTTT
CASTTGGGPDTQYF
>13|NA|NA|TRBJ1-1|TRBV2
TGTGCCAGCAGTCCGGAGCGGGGCACTGAAGCTTTCTTT
CASSPERGTEAFF
>15|TRBD1|few|TRBJ1-4|TRBV28
TGTGCCAGCAGCATACCAGGGGGTTCGGGGGAAAAACTGTTTTTT
CASSIPGGSGEKLFF
>14|NA|NA|TRBJ2-1|TRBV11-2
TGTGCCAGCAGCTTTAGGGGGTTGGGGTATGAGCAGTTCTTC
CASSFRGLGYEQFF
>13|NA|NA|TRBJ1-1|TRBV5-5
TGTGCCAGCAGCTTTACAGCCAACACTGAAGCTTTCTTT
CASSFTANTEAFF
>15|NA|NA|TRBJ1-2|TRBV15
TGTGCCACCAGCAGAGATCCGGGCTCTAACTATGGCTACACCTTC
CATSRDPGSNYGYTF
>16|NA|NA|TRBJ1-3|TRBV9
TGTGCCAGCAGCGCAGGGGACATCGACTCTGGAAACACCATATATTTT
CASSAGDIDSGNTIYF
>12|NA|NA|TRBJ2-3|TRBV7-9
TGTGCCAGCAGCCCTCAAGCAGATACGCAGTATTTT
CASSPQADTQYF
>15|NA|NA|TRBJ2-3|TRBV10-3
TGTGCCATCAGTGAGTCGACCGGGAGCACAGATACGCAGTATTTT
CAISESTGSTDTQYF
>14|NA|NA|TRBJ2-7|TRBV2
TGTGCCAGCAGTGAGACAGCACGGGCCTACGAGCAGTACTTC
CASSETARAYEQYF
>15|NA|NA|TRBJ1-1|TRBV6-5
TGTGCCAGCAGCTACTCGTCCGGTATGAACACTGAAGCTTTCTTT
CASSYSSGMNTEAFF
>15|TRBD1|NA|TRBJ2-7|TRBV5-4
TGTGCCAGCAGCACCCGGGACAGGGGGCTTAACGAGCAGTACTTC
CASSTRDRGLNEQYF
>15|TRBD2|NA|TRBJ2-1|TRBV7-9
TGTGCCAGCAGCCCCGGGACTAGCGGGGGGTATGAGCAGTTCTTC
CASSPGTSGGYEQFF
>17|TRBD1|NA|TRBJ1-5|TRBV15
TGTGCCACCAGCAGAGATCCGCCCCGGGACAGGGGGCGAACCCAGCATTTT
CATSRDPPRDRGRTQHF
>15|NA|NA|TRBJ1-1|TRBV10-1
TGCGCCAGCAGTGGATTTTCGGGGATGAACACTGAAGCTTTCTTT
CASSGFSGMNTEAFF
>15|NA|NA|TRBJ2-3|TRBV2
TGTGCCAGCCAGACGCGACGGGAGTCCACAGATACGCAGTATTTT
CASQTRRESTDTQYF
>13|NA|NA|TRBJ2-3|TRBV6-1
TGTGCCAGCAGTGAAAATTTCCGGGATACGCAGTATTTT
CASSENFRDTQYF
>14|TRBD2|NA|TRBJ2-7|TRBV6-1
TGTGCCAGCGTCGGCACTAGCGGAACCTACGAGCAGTACTTC
CASVGTSGTYEQYF
>15|NA|NA|TRBJ1-4|TRBV7-2
TGTGCCAGCAGCCGCCGGCCAGCAACTAATGAAAAACTGTTTTTT
CASSRRPATNEKLFF
>14|NA|NA|TRBJ2-2|TRBV19
TGTGCCAGTATTGACGCAGGGGTTACCGGGGAGCTGTTTTTT
CASIDAGVTGELFF
>14|TRBD1|few|TRBJ2-3|TRBV7-6
TGTGCCAGCAGCAGGACAGGGGTCATGGATACGCAGTATTTT
CASSRTGVMDTQYF
>14|TRBD1|NA|TRBJ1-2|TRBV7-2
TGTGCCAGCAGCCCAGGACAGGGTCCCTTAGGCTACACCTTC
CASSPGQGPLGYTF
>15|NA|NA|TRBJ1-5|TRBV6-6
TGTGCCAGCAGAATAACAGGGATGCAGAATCAGCCCCAGCATTTT
CASRITGMQNQPQHF
>13|NA|NA|TRBJ2-6|TRBV30
TGTGCCTGGGAAGCGAAAGGGGCCAACGTCCTGACTTTC
CAWEAKGANVLTF
>15|NA|once|TRBJ2-1|TRBV5-1
TGCGCCAGCAGCGCCTCAGGGGCAGAATACAATGAGCAGTTCTTC
CASSASGAEYNEQFF
>14|NA|NA|TRBJ2-2|TRBV11-2
TGTGCCAGCAGCCAAGCAGGGTATGGCGGGGAGCTGTTTTTT
CASSQAGYGGELFF
>14|NA|NA|TRBJ2-3|TRBV6-1
TGTGCCAGCAGTGAAGGGACAGCTGCAGATACGCAGTATTTT
CASSEGTAADTQYF
>16|TRBD1|NA|TRBJ2-7|TRBV5-4
TGTGCCAGCAGCTTGGCCGACGACAGGGTCTTTAGGGAGCAGTACTTC
CASSLADDRVFREQYF
>14|TRBD1|NA|TRBJ1-5|TRBV5-5
TGTGCCAGCAGTTACGGACAGGAGAATCAGCCCCAGCATTTT
CASSYGQENQPQHF
>14|NA|NA|TRBJ1-6|TRBV5-4
TGTGCCAGCAGCCGTGGACAGACGAATTCACCCCTCCACTTT
CASSRGQTNSPLHF
>15|TRBD2|few|TRBJ2-1|TRBV10-3
TGTGCCATCAGTGGGACTAGCGGGGGGGTCGATGAGCAGTTCTTC
CAISGTSGGVDEQFF
>15|TRBD1|NA|TRBJ1-4|TRBV11-2
TGTGCCAGCAGCCCCAGGGGGACAGCTAATGAAAAACTGTTTTTT
CASSPRGTANEKLFF
>18|TRBD2|NA|TRBJ2-7|TRBV18
TGTGCCAGCCGACCGGGACTAGCAGGGATGGTAGGACACTACGAGCAGTACTTC
CASRPGLAGMVGHYEQYF
>14|NA|NA|TRBJ2-2|TRBV21-1
TGTGCCAGCAGCATGGATGTAGCGAAACCTCTACTGTTTTTT
CASSMDVAKPLLFF
>13|NA|NA|TRBJ2-1|TRBV11-2
TGTGCCAGCAGCAGACCGAACTACAATGAGCAGTTCTTC
CASSRPNYNEQFF
>14|NA|NA|TRBJ2-7|TRBV7-6
TGTGCCAGCAGCCAGTACAGGGGAGGGAGGGAGCAGTACTTC
CASSQYRGGREQYF
>12|NA|few|TRBJ2-5|TRBV30
TGTGCCTGGGGACTCACTAAAGAGACCCAGTACTTC
CAWGLTKETQYF
>14|NA|NA|TRBJ1-2|TRBV5-5
TGTGCCAGCAGCTTGGAGGCCGGGAGCTATGGCTACACCTTC
CASSLEAGSYGYTF
>16|NA|few|TRBJ2-3|TRBV4-1
TGCGCCAGCCGATCGTTGACCGAATTAAGAACAGATACGCAGTATTTT
CASRSLTELRTDTQYF
>15|NA|NA|TRBJ1-1|TRBV9
TGTGCCAGCAGCGTAGGTTTCTCGGGCCACACTGAAGCTTTCTTT
CASSVGFSGHTEAFF